A selection of T cell receptor beta chains follows, all from one sample in a study of T cell responses to AZD1222 COVID-19 vaccine. Repertoires were generated with immunoSEQ multiplex PCR, while TCRdb's copy carries only in-frame clones and drops some. The sample shows around 140,000 clones, more than 85% of them seen only once. Sequences were derived from peripheral blood, sampled on day 0 of AZD1222 vaccination. These receptor sequences come from an adult in good health. Both conserved end residues are part of each CDR3. The D gene is left open where the match is weak. Where a row states a size, it is once, few, many or the class of an expanded clone; other rows omit it.

clone_size | j_call | d_call | v_call | cdr3_aa | cdr3_nt
- | TRBJ2-7 | TRBD1 | TRBV6-5 | CASSPGQGRYEQYF | TGTGCCAGCAGTCCGGGACAGGGTAGATACGAGCAGTACTTC
once | TRBJ1-6 | - | TRBV28 | CASSVLASVKNSPLHF | TGTGCCAGCAGTGTCCTCGCCAGCGTAAAGAATTCACCCCTCCACTTT
- | TRBJ1-3 | - | TRBV5-1 | CASSLEFRASGNTIYF | TGCGCCAGCAGCTTGGAATTTAGGGCGTCTGGAAACACCATATATTTT
once | TRBJ1-6 | - | TRBV7-2 | CASSPQGGTVTSPLHF | TGTGCCAGCAGCCCCCAAGGGGGGACGGTCACCTCACCCCTCCACTTT
- | TRBJ2-3 | - | TRBV30 | CAWSLVRDGSDTQYF | TGTGCCTGGAGTTTAGTGAGGGACGGCTCAGATACGCAGTATTTT
- | TRBJ1-3 | - | TRBV21-1 | CASSRIITGGLSGNTIYF | TGTGCCAGCAGCAGAATCATAACAGGGGGGCTCTCTGGAAACACCATATATTTT
- | TRBJ1-2 | - | TRBV5-4 | CASSPRVGYTF | TGTGCCAGCAGTCCTAGGGTTGGCTACACCTTC
- | TRBJ1-4 | TRBD1 | TRBV7-2 | CASSSQGRANEKLFF | TGTGCCAGCAGCTCACAGGGGAGGGCTAATGAAAAACTGTTTTTT
- | TRBJ2-1 | TRBD2 | TRBV5-1 | CASSLVASGSNEQFF | TGCGCCAGCAGCTTGGTGGCTAGCGGGAGCAATGAGCAGTTCTTC
- | TRBJ1-3 | - | TRBV18 | CASSPSGSDTIYF | TGTGCCAGCTCACCGTCCGGTTCGGACACCATATATTTT
once | TRBJ2-7 | - | TRBV4-2 | CASSQDWTLGGHEQYF | TGTGCCAGCAGCCAAGATTGGACTCTTGGAGGCCACGAGCAGTACTTC
- | TRBJ2-1 | TRBD1 | TRBV10-3 | CAISVLDRGNEQFF | TGTGCCATCAGTGTCCTCGACAGGGGCAATGAGCAGTTCTTC
- | TRBJ1-1 | TRBD1 | TRBV10-3 | CAIRGQGAGNTEAFF | TGTGCCATCAGGGGACAGGGGGCCGGGAACACTGAAGCTTTCTTT
- | TRBJ2-1 | TRBD2 | TRBV7-9 | CASSWTSGRANEQFF | TGTGCCAGCAGCTGGACTAGCGGGAGAGCCAATGAGCAGTTCTTC
- | TRBJ1-5 | - | TRBV5-6 | CASSSYRTHSNQPQHF | TGTGCCAGCAGCTCCTACAGGACACATAGCAATCAGCCCCAGCATTTT
- | TRBJ2-2 | - | TRBV19 | CASSIETRVRTGELFF | TGTGCCAGTAGTATAGAAACCAGGGTGAGGACCGGGGAGCTGTTTTTT
- | TRBJ2-3 | - | TRBV28 | CASSLLDGGTDTQYF | TGTGCCAGCAGCTTACTTGACGGGGGTACAGATACGCAGTATTTT
- | TRBJ2-7 | - | TRBV7-9 | CASSFSEEQYF | TGTGCCAGCAGCTTTTCAGAAGAGCAGTACTTC
- | TRBJ2-3 | - | TRBV5-6 | CASSPEGTLGTDTQYF | TGTGCCAGCAGCCCGGAGGGCACCCTGGGCACAGATACGCAGTATTTT
- | TRBJ1-2 | - | TRBV5-6 | CASSPYRESGYTF | TGTGCCAGCAGCCCCTACAGGGAGTCCGGCTACACCTTC
- | TRBJ2-7 | - | TRBV11-2 | CASSLGPNLAYSYEQYF | TGTGCCAGCAGCTTGGGACCGAATCTAGCGTATTCCTACGAGCAGTACTTC
- | TRBJ1-1 | - | TRBV29-1 | CSAWIRGTEAFF | TGCAGCGCCTGGATCAGGGGAACTGAAGCTTTCTTT
- | TRBJ2-1 | TRBD2 | TRBV15 | CATSRASLAGYNEQFF | TGTGCCACCAGCAGAGCAAGCCTAGCGGGATACAATGAGCAGTTCTTC
- | TRBJ1-1 | TRBD1 | TRBV5-4 | CASSFRQGNTEAFF | TGTGCCAGCAGCTTCCGACAGGGGAACACTGAAGCTTTCTTT
- | TRBJ2-5 | - | TRBV3-1/TRBV3-2 | CASSQDLAAGRETQYF | TGTGCCAGCAGCCAAGATTTGGCGGCGGGACGGGAGACCCAGTACTTC
few | TRBJ2-1 | TRBD1 | TRBV19 | CASTGTVVGNEQFF | TGTGCCAGTACCGGGACAGTGGTGGGAAATGAGCAGTTCTTC
once | TRBJ1-5 | - | TRBV19 | CASSGQTNQPQHF | TGTGCCAGTAGTGGGCAGACCAATCAGCCCCAGCATTTT
- | TRBJ1-5 | TRBD1 | TRBV7-9 | CASSALDRGSNQPQHF | TGTGCCAGCAGCGCCCTGGACAGGGGGAGTAATCAGCCCCAGCATTTT
- | TRBJ1-5 | TRBD1 | TRBV6-6 | CASRAGGGNQPQHF | TGTGCCAGCAGGGCAGGGGGGGGCAATCAGCCCCAGCATTTT
- | TRBJ2-1 | TRBD2 | TRBV4-2 | CASSQAGLAGGHEQFF | TGTGCCAGCAGCCAAGCCGGACTAGCGGGAGGTCATGAGCAGTTCTTC
- | TRBJ2-7 | - | TRBV11-2 | CASSLSRGLFLRDYEQYF | TGTGCCAGCAGCTTATCCCGGGGGCTCTTTTTGAGGGACTACGAGCAGTACTTC
- | TRBJ2-1 | TRBD2 | TRBV19 | CASSSHSGRARNEQFF | TGTGCCAGTAGTTCTCATAGCGGGAGGGCCAGGAATGAGCAGTTCTTC
- | TRBJ1-2 | - | TRBV6-1 | CASSEVGSPNYGYTF | TGTGCCAGCAGTGAAGTGGGTAGCCCTAACTATGGCTACACCTTC
- | TRBJ2-7 | - | TRBV11-3 | CASSLFSGDSYEQYF | TGTGCCAGCAGCTTATTCTCCGGGGACTCCTACGAGCAGTACTTC
- | TRBJ1-1 | - | TRBV12-3/TRBV12-4 | CASSLLRGEAFF | TGTGCCAGCAGTTTACTGCGGGGTGAAGCTTTCTTT
once | TRBJ1-2 | TRBD1 | TRBV2 | CASSLTGGDGYTF | TGTGCCAGCAGTTTGACAGGGGGGGATGGCTACACCTTC
- | TRBJ1-4 | - | TRBV30 | CAWSVTATNEKLFF | TGTGCCTGGAGTGTGACAGCAACTAATGAAAAACTGTTTTTT
- | TRBJ1-1 | TRBD1 | TRBV18 | CASSPGGDRVNTEAFF | TGTGCCAGCTCACCTGGGGGTGACAGGGTGAACACTGAAGCTTTCTTT
- | TRBJ2-1 | - | TRBV15 | CATSSTGTYYNEQFF | TGTGCCACCAGCTCCACCGGGACATACTACAATGAGCAGTTCTTC
- | TRBJ1-2 | TRBD1 | TRBV5-4 | CASSLDRGSLGYTF | TGTGCCAGCAGCCTCGACAGGGGGAGTCTTGGCTACACCTTC
- | TRBJ1-4 | - | TRBV5-1 | CASSGGQLNEKLFF | TGCGCCAGCAGCGGAGGACAGTTAAATGAAAAACTGTTTTTT
- | TRBJ2-7 | TRBD2 | TRBV30 | CAWRGGSSYEQYF | TGTGCCTGGAGGGGGGGGAGCTCCTACGAGCAGTACTTC
- | TRBJ2-7 | - | TRBV27 | CASSLGQEPYEQYF | TGTGCCAGCAGTTTGGGGCAGGAACCCTACGAGCAGTACTTC
- | TRBJ1-2 | TRBD1 | TRBV6-6 | CASSEQGAPSYGYTF | TGTGCCAGCAGCGAACAGGGGGCGCCTAGCTATGGCTACACCTTC
- | TRBJ1-5 | - | TRBV4-1 | CASSQPARGNQPQHF | TGCGCCAGCAGCCAGCCCGCCAGGGGAAATCAGCCCCAGCATTTT
- | TRBJ1-2 | - | TRBV5-1 | CASSLAGVGGYTF | TGCGCCAGCAGCTTGGCAGGGGTCGGTGGCTACACCTTC
- | TRBJ2-1 | - | TRBV7-2 | CASSMTTFSYNEQFF | TGTGCCAGCAGTATGACTACTTTCTCCTACAATGAGCAGTTCTTC
- | TRBJ2-2 | TRBD2 | TRBV19 | CASSSTGLLAGGPDTGELFF | TGTGCCAGTAGTTCGACAGGGTTACTAGCGGGAGGGCCAGACACCGGGGAGCTGTTTTTT
- | TRBJ1-2 | TRBD1 | TRBV4-1 | CASSKPGQIYGYTF | TGCGCCAGCAGCAAGCCGGGACAGATTTATGGCTACACCTTC